Listed below are T cell receptor beta chains from one sample, sequenced in a study of T cells in Graves' hyperthyroidism and ophthalmopathy. One entry per CDR3 protein, called by TCRdb with MiXCR from the multiplex PCR reads. Here the sample spans more than 500,000 distinct CDR3 sequences, 16% being singletons. Sequencing input: blood. Receptor source: a woman in her thirties with Graves' ophthalmopathy. Each CDR3 is given with its conserved first and last residue. A D gene is named only where the DNA matches it firmly. The listing skips clone size in some rows; elsewhere it reads once, few, many or a size class.

V	size	D	J	length	CDR3	DNA
TRBV30	many	TRBD2	TRBJ2-7	15	CAWSLTSGSFDEQYF	TGTGCCTGGAGCCTGACTAGCGGGAGTTTCGACGAGCAGTACTTC
TRBV11-3	many	TRBD1	TRBJ2-5	14	CASSLAGQGITQYF	TGTGCCAGCAGCTTAGCCGGACAGGGGATAACCCAGTACTTC
TRBV7-9	.	TRBD2	TRBJ2-1	17	CASSRGTSGKGSNEQFF	TGTGCCAGCAGCCGTGGGACTAGCGGAAAGGGAAGCAATGAGCAGTTCTTC
TRBV18	many	TRBD1	TRBJ1-1	14	CASSQDRVNTEAFF	TGTGCCAGCTCACAGGACAGGGTGAACACTGAAGCTTTCTTT
TRBV20-1	.	TRBD2	TRBJ2-1	16	CSARDASGRALNEQFF	TGCAGTGCTAGAGATGCTAGCGGGAGGGCCCTCAATGAGCAGTTCTTC
TRBV20-1	many	.	TRBJ1-5	13	CSASGSSNQPQHF	TGCAGTGCTAGTGGTAGTAGCAATCAGCCCCAGCATTTT
TRBV24-1	.	.	TRBJ2-1	15	CATSDPGLDNNEQFF	TGTGCCACCAGTGATCCGGGACTTGACAATAATGAGCAGTTCTTC
TRBV9	.	TRBD1	TRBJ2-7	15	CASSASGTGVREQYF	TGTGCCAGCAGCGCTTCCGGGACAGGGGTTCGGGAGCAGTACTTC
TRBV25-1	.	.	TRBJ1-3	16	CASSDLEGGGGNTIYF	TGTGCCAGCAGTGATCTCGAAGGCGGCGGTGGAAACACCATATATTTT
TRBV2	many	.	TRBJ2-7	13	CASSAQGIYEQYF	TGTGCCAGCAGTGCCCAGGGGATCTACGAGCAGTACTTC
TRBV5-1	many	.	TRBJ2-7	12	CASSTGNYEQYF	TGCGCCAGCAGCACTGGCAACTACGAGCAGTACTTC
TRBV6-1	.	.	TRBJ2-7	12	CATTGLRYEQYF	TGTGCCACTACCGGGTTGCGCTACGAGCAGTACTTC
TRBV7-2	many	.	TRBJ2-1	14	CASSRVSVRNEQFF	TGTGCCAGCAGCCGGGTATCTGTCCGCAATGAGCAGTTCTTC
TRBV4-3	few	.	TRBJ2-1	14	CASSRNPVSDEQFF	TGCGCCAGCAGCCGTAATCCCGTATCGGACGAGCAGTTCTTC
TRBV6-1	.	.	TRBJ2-2	15	CASRFQLANTGELFF	TGTGCCAGCAGATTCCAACTAGCGAACACCGGGGAGCTGTTTTTT
TRBV12-3/TRBV12-4	many	TRBD2	TRBJ2-1	15	CASSYQLAGVNEQFF	TGTGCCAGCAGTTATCAACTAGCGGGAGTCAATGAGCAGTTCTTC
TRBV6-2/TRBV6-3	.	.	TRBJ2-7	16	CASSYPGLLLSYEQYF	TGTGCCAGCAGTTACCCGGGACTCCTACTTTCCTACGAGCAGTACTTC
TRBV11-3	.	TRBD2	TRBJ2-2	16	CASSSFAGLAAGELFF	TGTGCCAGCAGCTCGTTTGCGGGACTAGCGGCCGGGGAGCTGTTTTTT
TRBV2	.	.	TRBJ2-1	14	CASSRGFSCNEQFF	TGTGCCAGCAGTAGAGGTTTTTCCTGCAATGAGCAGTTCTTC
TRBV4-3	few	.	TRBJ1-6	16	CASSHGGGPYNSPLHF	TGCGCCAGCAGCCATGGCGGGGGCCCATATAATTCACCCCTCCACTTT
TRBV7-2	.	.	TRBJ2-3	14	CASSIQGGTDTQYF	TGTGCCAGCAGCATACAGGGAGGGACAGATACGCAGTATTTT
TRBV4-2	few	TRBD2	TRBJ2-1	13	CASSQSGLAEQFF	TGTGCCAGCAGCCAATCGGGACTAGCCGAGCAGTTCTTC
TRBV20-1	many	TRBD1	TRBJ2-5	16	CSAPRPYRGSRETQYF	TGCAGTGCCCCCCGGCCCTACAGGGGTTCAAGAGAGACCCAGTACTTC
TRBV20-1	.	.	TRBJ1-6	14	CSASRGSDNSPLHF	TGCAGTGCCTCCAGGGGTTCCGATAATTCACCCCTCCACTTT
TRBV5-6	.	.	TRBJ1-6	15	CASSLGGVRASPLHF	TGTGCCAGCAGCTTGGGAGGCGTCAGGGCTTCACCCCTCCACTTT
TRBV3-1	.	.	TRBJ2-7	14	CASSQVGLGYEQYF	TGTGCCAGCAGCCAAGTGGGTTTGGGCTACGAGCAGTACTTC
TRBV14	few	TRBD1	TRBJ2-7	18	CASSQDREDRAIAYEQYF	TGTGCCAGCAGCCAAGACCGCGAGGACAGGGCCATAGCATACGAGCAGTACTTC
TRBV6-5	.	TRBD2	TRBJ2-1	17	CASSYSQAGGPRNEQFF	TGTGCCAGCAGTTACTCTCAAGCGGGAGGGCCACGCAATGAGCAGTTCTTC
TRBV28	.	.	TRBJ1-3	13	CASTFISGNTIYF	TGTGCCAGCACCTTCATCTCCGGAAACACCATATATTTT
TRBV7-6	many	.	TRBJ2-3	14	CASSLGPLGDTQYF	TGTGCCAGCAGCTTAGGCCCCCTCGGGGATACGCAGTATTTT
TRBV3-1	many	.	TRBJ2-5	13	CASIQGDLETQYF	TGTGCCAGCATCCAAGGGGACTTGGAGACCCAGTACTTC
TRBV2	.	.	TRBJ1-3	16	CASSPNDPRSGNTIYF	TGTGCCAGCAGTCCTAACGATCCCCGTTCTGGAAACACCATATATTTT
TRBV28	many	TRBD2	TRBJ2-5	15	CASRDTSGVRETQYF	TGTGCCAGCAGGGATACTAGCGGGGTGAGGGAGACCCAGTACTTC
TRBV7-9	few	TRBD1	TRBJ2-1	15	CASSPAVDRVDEQFF	TGTGCCAGCAGCCCAGCGGTGGACAGGGTGGATGAGCAGTTCTTC
TRBV7-9	many	TRBD2	TRBJ2-3	16	CASSFPLAGDTDTQYF	TGTGCCAGCAGCTTTCCACTAGCGGGAGACACAGATACGCAGTATTTT
TRBV6-6	many	.	TRBJ2-7	15	CASSYSLGDLYEQYF	TGTGCCAGCAGTTACTCGCTGGGGGATCTTTACGAGCAGTACTTC
TRBV20-1	.	.	TRBJ1-5	16	CSARESFFGQDQPQHF	TGCAGTGCTAGAGAAAGTTTCTTCGGGCAGGATCAGCCCCAGCATTTT
TRBV3-1	many	TRBD2	TRBJ2-1	16	CASSSRLAGVADEQFF	TGTGCCAGCAGCTCCCGACTAGCGGGAGTGGCGGATGAGCAGTTCTTC
TRBV6-2/TRBV6-3	few	.	TRBJ1-5	15	CASSYSQLPNQPQHF	TGTGCCAGCAGTTACTCCCAACTGCCGAATCAGCCCCAGCATTTT
TRBV6-2/TRBV6-3	.	TRBD2	TRBJ2-1	16	CASSYIAGSRINEQFF	TGTGCCAGCAGTTACATAGCGGGCAGCCGGATTAATGAGCAGTTCTTC